Below, 32 T cell receptor beta chains from the same sample are listed, as sequenced in a study of blood T cell repertoires in COVID-19. This table comes from immunoSEQ multiplex PCR, and its TCRdb copy is limited to in-frame clones, with some not included. The data show roughly 360,000 clones, roughly four fifths seen once. The sample comprised PBMCs or T cells enriched from blood (not recorded which). The receptors were sampled from a woman aged 50 to 60 who had recovered from COVID-19.

The rearrangement links TRBV10-3 to TRBJ2-2; 7 nucleotides match TRBD2. The CDR3 has 14 residues. V gave up 1 base and J gave up 6 bases; unmatched junction bases: 2. The V gene's germline CDR1 is ENHRY and CDR2 SYGVKD. This CDR3 reads CAISEWEGSGELFF. Here the CDR3 DNA reads TGTGCCATCAGTGAGTGGGAGGGATCCGGGGAGCTGTTTTTT.

The V and J genes are TRBV2 and TRBJ1-5, with TRBD1 as a possible D gene (5 bases). Germline lookup yields CDR1 SNHLY and CDR2 FYNNEI. The CDR3 has 13 amino acids. Trimming removed 6 bases at V and 4 bases at J, with 10 bases between. CDR3 amino acids: CASRVGGNQPQHF. In nucleotides, the CDR3 is TGTGCCAGCAGGGTCGGGGGGAATCAGCCCCAGCATTTT.

The chain couples TRBV6-6 to TRBJ2-7, with 8 bases lining up with TRBD2. V trimming: 0 bases; J trimming: 0 bases; junction bases outside the gene matches: 4. This CDR3 comprises 16 residues. Germline-derived CDR1 and CDR2 are MNHNY and SVGAGI (reference sequence). CDR3 DNA: TGTGCCAGCAGTTACTCTCCTAGCGGGCGCTCCTACGAGCAGTACTTC. This translates into CASSYSPSGRSYEQYF.

J is TRBJ1-5 and V is TRBV7-2; D is uncertain. The CDR3 is 15 residues long. Trimming took off 3 bases at V and 0 bases at J, with 9 bases between the two ends. Germline V lookup: CDR1 SGHTA, CDR2 FQGNSA. The CDR3: CASSFGQFSNQPQHF. The CDR3 nucleotides are TGTGCCAGCAGCTTTGGCCAGTTTAGCAATCAGCCCCAGCATTTT.

V and J are TRBV18 and TRBJ2-6; 8 bases are a match to TRBD1. Looked up from germline, CDR1 is KGHSH and CDR2 is LQKENI. The CDR3 consists of 20 residues. After removal of 1 base from V and 1 base from J, the junction contained 12 bases not matched to a gene. The CDR3 loop is CASSPLQAGTGSSGANVLTF. In nucleotides, the CDR3 is TGTGCCAGCTCACCACTTCAAGCCGGGACAGGTTCATCTGGGGCCAACGTCCTGACTTTC.

This chain links TRBV18 with TRBJ2-5, with TRBD1 as a possible D gene (6 bases). This CDR3 has 15 residues. V was pared by 1 base and J by 5 bases, with 14 bases between. CDR1 is KGHSH, CDR2 LQKENI, per germline. The DNA for the CDR3 is TGTGCCAGCTCACCACTTGGGGGCTCGGGGGAGACCCAGTACTTC. Translating gives CASSPLGGSGETQYF.

As regards this clone: The sample has other DNA sequences that encode this CDR3 too. The rearrangement joins TRBV3-1 (or the pseudogene TRBV3-2) to TRBJ2-1; 11 bases match TRBD2. The CDR3 contains 15 residues. Germline CDR1 is LGHDT and CDR2 is YNNKEL (reference sequence). Trimming took 4 bases from V and 4 from J; bases not matched to a gene: 3. CDR3 residues: CASSLTSGAYNEQFF. The DNA for the CDR3 is TGTGCCAGCAGCCTGACTAGCGGGGCATACAATGAGCAGTTCTTC.

The chain links TRBV7-3 to TRBJ2-2; D ambiguous. The CDR3 runs 13 residues. Germline CDR1 SGHTA, CDR2 FQGTGA. Trimming shortened V by 2 bases and J by 9 bases, and 10 bases separated the two germline ends. CDR3: CASSLELSRELFF. DNA for the CDR3: TGTGCCAGCAGCTTAGAGTTGAGTCGGGAGCTGTTTTTT.

This clone was recorded only once. The rearrangement links TRBV4-3 to TRBJ2-1, with a weak D call TRBD2 (7 bases). CDR1 LGHNA and CDR2 YSLEER come from the germline V gene. The CDR3 contains 18 residues. Trimming removed 0 bases from V and 8 bases from J, with 23 bases in between. The CDR3 reads CASSQDYREVAGTDEQFF. DNA of the CDR3: TGCGCCAGCAGCCAAGATTACAGGGAAGTAGCGGGTACGGATGAGCAGTTCTTC.

This clone occurred a few times. The chain links TRBV5-1 to TRBJ1-2; 8 nucleotides agree with TRBD1. This CDR3 is 17 amino acids long. Losses at the gene ends were 0 bases for V and 4 bases for J; bases not matched to a gene: 11. CDR1 SGHRS and CDR2 YFSETQ come from the germline V gene. CDR3 residues: CASSLEGARGHGYGYTF. The CDR3 bases are TGCGCCAGCAGCTTGGAGGGTGCCAGGGGGCATGGCTATGGCTACACCTTC.

The chain is built from TRBV4-1 and TRBJ1-3; D is uncertain. Germline CDR1 MGHRA, CDR2 YSYEKL. The CDR3 runs 19 residues. With 0 bases removed from V and 0 bases from J, the gap between germline ends came to 18 bases. CDR3 nucleotides: TGCGCCAGCAGCCAAGACAGGATCAAAGCAACGAGCTCTGGAAACACCATATATTTT. This codes for CASSQDRIKATSSGNTIYF.

The V call is TRBV6-5, the J call TRBJ1-1, with 10 bases matching TRBD1. Trimming cost V 2 bases and J 5 bases; bases outside gene matches: 5. The germline CDR1 and CDR2 sequences are MNHEY and SVGAGI. The CDR3 is 15 amino acids. In nucleotides, the CDR3 is TGTGCCAGCAGTTACGGGACAGGGGCCGATACTGAAGCTTTCTTT. It codes for CASSYGTGADTEAFF.

The rearrangement uses TRBV3-1 (or the pseudogene TRBV3-2) and TRBJ1-1; a weak D match, TRBD1 (6 bases). V lost 3 bases and J 0 bases, leaving 11 bases between the germline ends. This CDR3 has 15 amino acids. The V gene's germline CDR1 is LGHDT and CDR2 YNNKEL (reference sequence). Written as DNA, the CDR3 is TGTGCCAGCAGCCAGTCAGGGGTGATGAACACTGAAGCTTTCTTT. Its protein is CASSQSGVMNTEAFF.

V usage is TRBV18 and J usage is TRBJ1-1; D is unclear. V shed 3 bases and J shed 1 base, with 9 bases lying between them. This CDR3 has 14 residues. Looked up from germline, CDR1 is KGHSH and CDR2 is LQKENI. The CDR3 reads CASSPAAKNTEAFF. The CDR3 bases are TGTGCCAGCTCACCGGCAGCGAAGAACACTGAAGCTTTCTTT. The whole variable domain, remainder taken from reference TRBV18 and TRBJ1-1, is NAGVMQNPRHLVRRRGQEARLRCSPMKGHSHVYWYRQLPEEGLKFMVYLQKENIIDESGMPKERFSAEFPKEGPSILRIQQVVRGDSAAYFCASSPAAKNTEAFFGQGTRLTVV.

The V and J genes are TRBV7-2 and TRBJ1-1, with D perhaps TRBD1 (5 bases). The CDR3 totals 12 residues. Between the trimmed V and J ends, which lost 4 bases and 14 bases, there was a span of 17 bases. CDR1 is SGHTA and CDR2 is FQGNSA in the germline V gene. CDR3 protein: CASSSGHFGSFF. CDR3 sequence (DNA): TGTGCCAGCAGCTCCGGACATTTCGGATCCTTCTTT.

The chain links TRBV5-4 to TRBJ1-4; TRBD1 matches at 12 bases. Losses at the gene ends were 5 bases for V and 6 bases for J; bases not matched to a gene: 11. Germline CDR1 SGHNT, CDR2 YYREEE (reference sequence). The CDR3 spans 17 residues. The CDR3 spells CASSSTGTGGAHEKLFF. The CDR3 DNA sequence: TGTGCCAGCAGTTCAACCGGGACAGGGGGCGCGCATGAAAAACTGTTTTTT.

This clone was detected once. The J gene is TRBJ2-4, the V gene TRBV6-5; D is perhaps TRBD1 (6 bases). The CDR3 length is 15 residues. Trimming removed 6 bases at V and 7 bases at J, with 19 bases between. Germline CDR1 MNHEY, CDR2 SVGAGI. CDR3 sequence: CASRPGQMGSNIQYF. The CDR3 nucleotides are TGTGCCAGCAGACCAGGACAGATGGGATCGAACATTCAGTACTTC.

This chain connects TRBV28 to TRBJ2-2; 7 nucleotides match TRBD1. CDR3 size: 14 residues. V was pared by 6 bases and J by 4 bases, with 5 bases of the junction left unmatched. CDR1 is MDHEN and CDR2 is SYDVKM in the germline V gene. This chain's CDR3 is CASRGPGGTGELFF. CDR3 DNA: TGTGCCAGCAGAGGACCAGGGGGCACCGGGGAGCTGTTTTTT.

V usage is TRBV11-3 and J usage is TRBJ2-3, with 10 bases aligning to TRBD2. Germline assignment: CDR1 SGHNT and CDR2 YENEEA. The V segment lost 4 bases and the J segment 2 bases; nucleotides outside the gene matches: 6. This CDR3 spans 16 amino acids. The CDR3 loop is CASSSGLAANTDTQYF. CDR3 coding DNA: TGTGCCAGCAGCTCAGGACTAGCGGCGAACACAGATACGCAGTATTTT.

The gene calls are TRBV18 and TRBJ1-1; D call uncertain. The V end was cut by 0 bases, the J end by 4 bases, with 6 bases between. Germline CDR1 KGHSH, CDR2 LQKENI. CDR3 size: 13 residues. The DNA for the CDR3 is TGTGCCAGCTCACCACCGGGGAGCACTGAAGCTTTCTTT. It encodes CASSPPGSTEAFF.

This sequence joins TRBV11-2 and TRBJ2-3; TRBD2 is a possible D gene (5 bases). V was pared by 5 bases and J by 6 bases, with 21 bases between. The CDR3 totals 16 residues. CDR1 and CDR2 from the germline V gene are SGHAT and FQNNGV. The CDR3 sequence: CASSLSGRGGRDTQYF. CDR3 DNA sequence: TGTGCCAGCAGCCTCTCAGGCCGGGGTGGGCGGGATACGCAGTATTTT.

V usage is TRBV7-7 and J usage is TRBJ2-1, with TRBD2 matching over 9 bases. Germline V lookup: CDR1 SSHAT, CDR2 FNYEAQ (reference sequence). V trimming: 3 bases; J trimming: 5 bases; junction bases outside the gene matches: 8. This CDR3 is 16 amino acids long. CDR3 loop: CASSLTLLAGNNEQFF. In DNA form, the CDR3 reads TGTGCCAGCAGCTTGACTCTCCTAGCGGGAAACAATGAGCAGTTCTTC.

The chain uses TRBV11-2 and TRBJ1-3; D uncertain. This CDR3 region has 12 residues. Deletions cut 6 bases from V and 0 bases from J, with 3 bases between. Germline CDR1 and CDR2: SGHAT and FQNNGV. The CDR3 sequence: CASSYSGNTIYF. CDR3 DNA sequence: TGTGCCAGCAGTTACTCTGGAAACACCATATATTTT.

The chain employs TRBV6-2 or TRBV6-3 and TRBJ2-1, with a tentative D call TRBD1 (5 bases). V was shortened by 2 bases and J by 9 bases, with 14 bases between the two germline ends. The length of the CDR3 is 14 residues. Germline V lookup: CDR1 MNHEY, CDR2 SVGEGT. The CDR3 loop reads CASSYGQGWSEQFF. The CDR3 DNA reads as TGTGCCAGCAGTTACGGACAAGGGTGGAGTGAGCAGTTCTTC.

J is TRBJ1-5 and V is TRBV19; tentative D call: TRBD1 (6 bases). Germline V gene sequence: CDR1 LNHDA, CDR2 SQIVND (reference sequence). Trimming took off 4 bases at V and 4 bases at J, with 14 bases between the two ends. The CDR3 spans 15 residues. In DNA, the CDR3 is TGTGCCAGTAGTAACAGGGAAATTGTGAATCAGCCCCAGCATTTT. It yields the protein CASSNREIVNQPQHF.

The chain employs TRBV6-2 or TRBV6-3 and TRBJ1-1; D is ambiguous. This CDR3 is built from 13 residues. V was cut by 4 bases and J by 0 bases, with 6 bases left in between. Germline loops: CDR1 MNHEY, CDR2 SVGEGT. The CDR3 DNA reads as TGTGCCAGCAGTTGGCGGGTGAACACTGAAGCTTTCTTT. This sequence encodes CASSWRVNTEAFF.

The rearrangement uses TRBV7-3 and TRBJ2-3, with 9 bases lining up with TRBD2. Germline V CDR1 and CDR2: SGHTA, FQGTGA. The CDR3 totals 14 residues. Trimming at V came to 2 bases and at J to 10 bases, leaving 7 bases not matched to a gene. The DNA of the CDR3 is TGTGCCAGCAGCTTAGAGCTAGCGGGGCCTCCGCAGTATTTT. The encoded protein is CASSLELAGPPQYF.

The chain is built from TRBV11-2 and TRBJ1-1; 7 bases map to TRBD1. The CDR3 sequence is 12 residues long. V shed 5 bases and J 9 bases; nucleotides not matched to a gene: 6. Germline V gives CDR1 SGHAT, CDR2 FQNNGV. CDR3 sequence (DNA): TGTGCCAGCAGCCGCCCAGGGGGTCAAGCTTTCTTT. The encoded protein is CASSRPGGQAFF.

This rearrangement joins TRBV5-6 to TRBJ2-7; 8 positions agree with TRBD1. Germline V gene lookup returns CDR1 SGHDT and CDR2 YYEEEE. V shed 4 bases and J 2 bases; nucleotides not matched to a gene: 8. CDR3 length equals 15 residues. The CDR3 loop reads CASSKTGTGTYEQYF. The CDR3 nucleotides are TGTGCCAGCAGCAAAACCGGGACAGGTACCTACGAGCAGTACTTC.

The chain recombines TRBV6-5 with TRBJ1-1, with D hard to call. The V end was cut by 8 bases, the J end by 1 base, with 5 bases between. The CDR3 consists of 11 residues. Per germline, CDR1 MNHEY and CDR2 SVGAGI. The CDR3 bases are TGTGCCAGCTACGGGAACACTGAAGCTTTCTTT. This codes for CASYGNTEAFF.

CDR3 sequence (DNA): TGTGCCTCCTCCGGGACAGGGGTAGTTTTAGCTTTCTTT. It specifies CASSGTGVVLAFF. This rearrangement joins TRBV30 to TRBJ1-1; TRBD1 matches at 10 bases. Germline CDR1 GTSNPN, CDR2 SVGIG (reference sequence). The trim removed 7 bases at V and 10 bases at J, leaving 12 bases unmatched. This CDR3 is 13 amino acids long. Combining the CDR3 with reference TRBV30 and TRBJ1-1 gives the whole variable domain SQTIHQWPATLVQPVGSPLSLECTVEGTSNPNLYWYRQAAGRGLQLLFYSVGIGQISSEVPQNLSASRPQDRQFILSSKKLLLSDSGFYLCASSGTGVVLAFFGQGTRLTVV.

The chain carries TRBV19 and TRBJ1-3; D not resolved. The V gene's germline CDR1 is LNHDA and CDR2 SQIVND (reference sequence). The CDR3 has 17 amino acids. The germline V and J ends were trimmed by 4 bases and 0 bases, with 16 bases remaining between them. CDR3 bases: TGTGCCAGTAGTACCTCCCGGGGAGGGCCCTCTGGAAACACCATATATTTT. Amino acid sequence: CASSTSRGGPSGNTIYF.